These 26 T cell receptor beta chains originate from one sample sequenced in a study of identical twins. TCRdb independently ran MiXCR on the 5' RACE reads; one entry per CDR3 protein. The sample lists 600,000 to 850,000 distinct CDR3 sequences, about 18% occurring once. These same records also appear under a second study, on T cells expressing NK-cell markers.

Specimen: PBMCs. The receptors stem from a woman between 18 and 29 years old in good health.

This clonotype was seen ten or more times. The junction departs from germline at one end; a sequencing error may be responsible. The V gene is TRBV5-1, the J gene TRBJ2-3, with a possible D match to TRBD1 (5 bases). Germline lookup yields CDR1 SGHRS and CDR2 YFSETQ. The CDR3 loop spans 14 amino acids. CDR3 amino acids: CASSLDSSTDTQYF. The CDR3 nucleotides are TGTGCCAGCAGCTTAGACAGTAGCACAGATACGCAGTATTTT. Drawing the rest from reference TRBV5-1 and TRBJ2-3, the complete variable domain is KAGVTQTPRYLIKTRGQQVTLSCSPISGHRSVSWYQQTPGQGLQFLFEYFSETQRNKGNFPGRFSGRQFSNSRSEMNVSTLELGDSALYLCASSLDSSTDTQYFGPGTRLTVL.

The chain carries TRBV5-8 and TRBJ1-1; tentative D call: TRBD1 (6 bases). The V and J ends lost 0 bases and 0 bases respectively, with 9 bases between them. Looked up from germline, CDR1 is SGHTS and CDR2 is YDEGEE. This CDR3 contains 15 residues. The CDR3 spells CASSLEGQMNTEAFF. In DNA form, the CDR3 reads TGTGCCAGCAGCTTGGAAGGACAGATGAACACTGAAGCTTTCTTT.

The chain recombines TRBV10-3 with TRBJ2-1; D gene uncertain. Germline CDR1 reads ENHRY; CDR2 reads SYGVKD. With 6 bases removed from V and 9 bases from J, the gap between germline ends came to 9 bases. The length of the CDR3 is 11 residues. Here the CDR3 reads CAISPDLEQFF. The CDR3 DNA is TGTGCCATCAGCCCTGACCTTGAGCAGTTCTTC.

This clonotype was detected only a few times. The genes are TRBV5-6 and TRBJ2-7; D is uncertain. Trimming left V 1 base short and J 1 base short, with 9 bases between. CDR1 is SGHDT and CDR2 is YYEEEE in the germline V gene. The CDR3 contains 14 residues. CDR3 sequence reads: CASSLKMASYEQYF. The CDR3 DNA reads TGTGCCAGCAGCTTGAAGATGGCGTCCTACGAGCAGTACTTC.

The chain recombines TRBV15 with TRBJ1-2, with D possibly TRBD1 on 6 matching bases. Deletions cut 5 bases from V and 0 bases from J, with 19 bases between. Germline CDR1 and CDR2: LNHNV and YYDKDF (reference sequence). The length of the CDR3 is 17 residues. The CDR3 DNA reads as TGTGCCACCAGCCCCGACGCAGGGGTACGCACTAACTATGGCTACACCTTC. This codes for CATSPDAGVRTNYGYTF.

The chain joins TRBV10-1 to TRBJ2-2; tentatively, D is TRBD2 (5 bases). The CDR3 runs 15 residues. Germline CDR1 reads WNHNN; CDR2 reads SYGVQD (reference sequence). V dropped 6 bases and J dropped 0 bases, with 11 bases sitting between them. The CDR3 DNA reads as TGCGCCAGCAGCTCGACGGACTCGAACACCGGGGAGCTGTTTTTT. Translation gives CASSSTDSNTGELFF.

This chain links TRBV3-1 with TRBJ2-7; possibly TRBD2 for D (6 bases). The CDR3 has 16 residues. With 2 bases removed from V and 5 bases from J, the gap between germline ends came to 19 bases. Per germline, CDR1 LGHDT and CDR2 YNNKEL (reference sequence). CDR3 protein: CASSQFRSGPGDEQYF. CDR3 nucleotides: TGTGCCAGCAGCCAATTTCGTTCCGGTCCGGGGGACGAGCAGTACTTC.

The V and J genes are TRBV12-3 or TRBV12-4 and TRBJ2-5; a weak D match, TRBD1 (7 bases). This CDR3 region has 14 residues. Trimming shortened V by 4 bases and J by 5 bases, and 14 bases separated the two germline ends. This CDR3 is CASSYGDSGETQYF. Written as DNA, the CDR3 is TGTGCCAGCAGTTATGGGGACAGCGGGGAGACCCAGTACTTC.

V gene TRBV9 combines with J gene TRBJ2-1; 9 nucleotides agree with TRBD2. In germline, CDR1 is SGDLS, CDR2 YYNGEE. V shed 2 bases, J shed 3 bases, and the junction held 9 bases outside the gene matches. The CDR3 has 17 amino acids. The CDR3 DNA is TGTGCCAGCAGCGTTCGGGTAGCGGGAGAGGGCTACAATGAGCAGTTCTTC. As protein: CASSVRVAGEGYNEQFF.

The CDR3 DNA follows: TGCAGCGTTGCTGGGGAGGGATTGCAGGGGAAAGCTTTCTTT. This translates into CSVAGEGLQGKAFF. The rearrangement uses TRBV29-1 and TRBJ1-1, with TRBD1 as a possible D gene (6 bases). This CDR3 is built from 14 residues. V was pared by 4 bases and J by 9 bases, with 21 bases between. Germline loops: CDR1 SQVTM, CDR2 ANQGSEA.

This clonotype was found a few times. This chain uses TRBV20-1 with TRBJ2-3; D possibly uses TRBD1 or TRBD2 (5 bases each). Trimming left V 5 bases short and J 2 bases short, with 17 bases between. Germline V gene data show CDR1 as DFQATT and CDR2 as SNEGSKA (reference sequence). The CDR3 is 15 residues long. The CDR3 region has the DNA TGCAGTGCTCCCAAAACCGGGGCCTACACAGATACGCAGTATTTT. Amino acid sequence: CSAPKTGAYTDTQYF.

This clonotype was detected a few times. The chain joins TRBV25-1 to TRBJ2-1; 8 bases are shared with TRBD2. CDR3 length equals 14 residues. CDR1 and CDR2 from the germline V gene are MGHDK and SYGVNS. After removal of 6 bases from V and 6 bases from J, the junction contained 7 bases not matched to a gene. The CDR3 nucleotides read TGTGCCAGCAGGTTTAGCGGGATATCCAATGAGCAGTTCTTC. Translation gives CASRFSGISNEQFF.

This clonotype was counted once. This chain connects TRBV10-3 to TRBJ1-2; D uncertain. Germline CDR1 is ENHRY and CDR2 is SYGVKD. Trimming removed 11 bases at V and 5 bases at J, with 12 bases between. The CDR3 loop spans 11 amino acids. CDR3 DNA sequence: TGTGCCGTTCTTGGCCTTTATGGCTACACCTTC. This gives the protein CAVLGLYGYTF.

This clonotype was seen only a few times. The chain links TRBV9 to TRBJ2-3; D is perhaps TRBD1 (6 bases). Germline assignment: CDR1 SGDLS and CDR2 YYNGEE. V lost 0 bases and J lost 1, with 9 bases in between. This CDR3 has 15 residues. CDR3 amino acids: CASSVAPGGTDTQYF. The CDR3 bases are TGTGCCAGCAGCGTAGCCCCAGGGGGCACAGATACGCAGTATTTT.

This clonotype was detected a few times. The chain recombines TRBV20-1 with TRBJ1-5; no reliable D call. Germline values: CDR1 DFQATT, CDR2 SNEGSKA (reference sequence). There are 12 residues in the CDR3. Trimming cost V 0 bases and J 6 bases, with 6 bases left between them. In DNA form, the CDR3 reads TGCAGTGCTAGAGATGGAGGTCAGCCCCAGCATTTT. Translating it yields CSARDGGQPQHF.

In this sample, this clonotype turned up a few times. The chain recombines TRBV29-1 with TRBJ1-1; 7 bases agree with TRBD1. The germline V gene encodes CDR1 SQVTM and CDR2 ANQGSEA. V was pared by 0 bases and J by 5 bases, with 12 bases of the junction left unmatched. This CDR3 contains 16 residues. This CDR3 is CSVEDGFHRGGTEAFF. CDR3 in DNA: TGCAGCGTTGAAGACGGGTTTCACAGGGGAGGGACTGAAGCTTTCTTT.

This clonotype was detected ten times or more. This chain joins TRBV5-1 and TRBJ2-5; 12 nucleotides align to TRBD2. Germline values: CDR1 SGHRS, CDR2 YFSETQ. The J segment lost 0 bases and the V segment lost 0 bases, leaving 6 bases of the junction unmatched. This CDR3 has 18 amino acids. This chain's CDR3 is CASSLATSGGTYQETQYF. CDR3 nucleotides: TGCGCCAGCAGCTTGGCCACTAGCGGGGGGACCTACCAAGAGACCCAGTACTTC.

The sample holds a few counts of this clonotype. CDR3: CASSDSGSETQYF. The CDR3 coding sequence is TGTGCCAGCAGTGATAGCGGGAGTGAGACCCAGTACTTC. The chain is built from TRBV12-3 or TRBV12-4 and TRBJ2-5; 9 bases match TRBD2. This CDR3 is built from 13 residues. V was pared by 5 bases and J by 5 bases, with 3 bases of the junction left unmatched.

The chain uses TRBV20-1 and TRBJ2-3; TRBD2 matches 10 bases. The V gene end was trimmed by 0 bases and the J gene end by 4 bases; junction bases not matched to a gene: 10. The CDR3 is made up of 17 amino acids. Germline V gene sequence: CDR1 DFQATT, CDR2 SNEGSKA (reference sequence). This CDR3 reads CSARDPTSGSTSDTQYF. The CDR3 DNA reads as TGCAGTGCTAGAGACCCGACTAGCGGGTCGACCTCAGATACGCAGTATTTT.

A few counts support this clonotype. This sequence joins TRBV20-1 and TRBJ1-2; 8 positions match TRBD1. The CDR3 runs to 12 residues. J was trimmed by 6 bases and V by 4 bases; bases with no gene match: 4. Germline-derived CDR1 and CDR2 are DFQATT and SNEGSKA (reference sequence). This chain's CDR3 is CSAIGQGHGYTF. The CDR3 nucleotides are TGCAGTGCTATCGGACAGGGACATGGCTACACCTTC.

The chain links TRBV20-1 to TRBJ2-3, with D possibly called TRBD1 or TRBD2 (8 bases each). This CDR3 region has 18 residues. Trimming removed 6 bases from V and 3 bases from J, with 28 bases in between. CDR1 is DFQATT, CDR2 SNEGSKA, per germline (reference sequence). The CDR3 region is CSAASRDRKGGRTDTQYF. CDR3 nucleotides: TGCAGTGCCGCAAGTCGGGACAGGAAGGGCGGGAGGACAGATACGCAGTATTTT.

This clonotype was seen a single time. This sequence joins TRBV5-4 and TRBJ2-7, with a possible D match to TRBD2 (6 bases). The CDR3 has 16 residues. Germline CDR1 SGHNT, CDR2 YYREEE (reference sequence). The V and J ends lost 3 bases and 2 bases respectively, with 18 bases between them. CDR3 in DNA: TGTGCCAGCAGCTCCTCGGGAAAGCGGGCTACCTACGAGCAGTACTTC. Encoded protein: CASSSSGKRATYEQYF.

The CDR3: CASSLGTTGKGYTF. For the CDR3, the DNA is TGCGCCAGCAGCTTGGGGACAACCGGGAAAGGCTACACCTTC. The rearrangement joins TRBV5-1 to TRBJ1-2; D is perhaps TRBD1 (5 bases). Per the germline V gene, CDR1 is SGHRS and CDR2 is YFSETQ. Trimming stripped 0 bases from V and 8 bases from J, with 14 bases between. This CDR3 has 14 residues. Full variable domain (remainder filled in from reference TRBV5-1 and TRBJ1-2): KAGVTQTPRYLIKTRGQQVTLSCSPISGHRSVSWYQQTPGQGLQFLFEYFSETQRNKGNFPGRFSGRQFSNSRSEMNVSTLELGDSALYLCASSLGTTGKGYTFGSGTRLTVV.

This clonotype occurred a few times. The chain joins TRBV27 to TRBJ1-1; tentative D call: TRBD1 (5 bases). The V and J ends lost 7 bases and 1 base respectively, with 10 bases between them. There are 13 residues in the CDR3. CDR1 is MNHEY, CDR2 SMNVEV, per germline (reference sequence). The CDR3 DNA is TGTGCCAGCACAGGGTGGGGGAACACTGAAGCTTTCTTT. This sequence encodes CASTGWGNTEAFF.

This clonotype was seen many times. The chain links TRBV12-3 or TRBV12-4 to TRBJ1-1; TRBD1 matches 7 bases. Germline trimming cut 6 bases from V and 2 bases from J; bases unmatched to any gene: 6. This CDR3 contains 14 residues. The CDR3 nucleotides are TGTGCCAGCAGGTTGGGACAGCCTAACACTGAAGCTTTCTTT. Residues: CASRLGQPNTEAFF.

This clonotype has just a few counts. This rearrangement joins TRBV6-1 to TRBJ2-6; 7 positions match TRBD2. Germline V gene data show CDR1 as MNHNS and CDR2 as SASEGT. Germline trimming cut 6 bases from V and 2 bases from J; bases unmatched to any gene: 4. This CDR3 has 15 amino acids. Here the CDR3 DNA reads TGTGCCAGCAGCACCGGACTAGCTGGGGCCAACGTCCTGACTTTC. It translates to CASSTGLAGANVLTF.